The clone carrying this T cell receptor beta chain was recorded at least ten times. Its antigen is currently unknown. This entry comes from a study of early T cells in non-severe SARS-CoV-2 infection. Study overall: Sequencing was performed on bulk RNA from unsorted whole blood, leaving chains unpaired.

Attachment of unique molecular identifiers to individual cDNA molecules was performed. One entry per CDR3 protein results from TCRdb running MiXCR on the 5' RACE reads. The sample carries fewer than 85,000 distinct CDR3 sequences, 12% recorded once. Germline V lookup: CDR1 MGHDK, CDR2 SYGVNS. With V trimmed by 3 bases and J by 5 bases, 5 bases remained unmatched. The CDR3 covers 15 residues. The study's findings and limits: Anti-spike CD8 responses were favored in VDJdb matching, and private and CD4 specificities were missed.

The sequence was obtained from an adult who was a healthcare worker with PCR-confirmed SARS-CoV-2 infection or an uninfected control (not recorded which). The rearrangement links TRBV25-1 to TRBJ2-3, with 10 positions matching TRBD2. Sequences were obtained from whole blood. The CDR3 reads CASSELSGGLDTQYF. CDR3 nucleotides: TGTGCCAGCAGTGAGCTTAGCGGGGGGTTAGATACGCAGTATTTT. The full variable domain, its missing parts supplied by reference TRBV25-1 and TRBJ2-3, is EADIYQTPRYLVIGTGKKITLECSQTMGHDKMYWYQQDPGMELHLIHYSYGVNSTEKGDLSSESTVSRIRTEHFPLTLESARPSHTSQYLCASSELSGGLDTQYFGPGTRLTVL.